These 20 T cell receptor beta chains came from one sample sequenced in a study of regulatory T cells in long-lasting Graves disease. Time point: newly diagnosed GD, antithyroid drugs for less than 3 months. Scientists built the TCR library using RNA that was extracted from PBMCs. Sequencing libraries for TCR beta were prepared with iRepertoire HTBI primers and Arm-PCR of CDR3 regions. TCRdb itself ran the multiplex PCR reads through MiXCR, one entry per CDR3 protein. The repertoire has under 800,000 distinct CDR3 sequences, roughly 15% of them found once; the top ten carry about 20%. The sample was also linked to a second study, of T cells in Graves' hyperthyroidism and ophthalmopathy.

The input for sequencing was peripheral blood mononuclear cells (PBMCs), taken at new diagnosis, from a patient treated with antithyroid drugs. These receptors originate from a woman aged 25 to 39 with Graves disease.

This clonotype was found many times. The chain uses TRBV6-9 and TRBJ1-1, with 8 nucleotides matching TRBD1. Trimming removed 4 bases from V and 0 bases from J; junction bases left unmatched: 7. Germline assignment: CDR1 MNHGY and CDR2 SVAAGI. This CDR3 has 16 residues. The CDR3 DNA reads TGTGCCAGCAGTTCAGGACAGGGTATCATGAACACTGAAGCTTTCTTT. As protein: CASSSGQGIMNTEAFF.

This sequence joins TRBV3-1 and TRBJ2-1, with D perhaps being TRBD1 or TRBD2 (6 bases each). The DNA end is a closer match to TRBJ2-5, so the J assignment may be wrong. This CDR3 comprises 14 residues. The germline V gene has CDR1 LGHDT and CDR2 YNNKEL (reference sequence). The CDR3 DNA reads as TGTGCCAGCAGTCGGGGGCAGGGAATAGGGACCCAGTACTTC. Its translation is CASSRGQGIGTQYF.

This clonotype showed up many times. The V gene is TRBV6-9, the J gene TRBJ1-2; D unresolved. The CDR3 runs 12 residues. From germline, CDR1 is MNHGY and CDR2 SVAAGI. V lost 3 bases and J lost 12, with 14 bases in between. The CDR3 DNA reads as TGTGCCAGCAGTTACTCTACAGTCGAAAACACCTTC. It yields the protein CASSYSTVENTF.

This clonotype was observed a handful of times. This chain uses TRBV5-6 with TRBJ2-6, with D hard to call. The V end lost 4 bases, the J end lost 1 base, and 9 bases lay between the germline ends. Per the germline V gene, CDR1 is SGHDT and CDR2 is YYEEEE. The CDR3 extends over 15 amino acids. CDR3 sequence: CASSVVVSGANVLTF. For the CDR3, the DNA is TGTGCCAGCAGCGTTGTGGTTTCTGGGGCCAACGTCCTGACTTTC.

This chain joins TRBV9 and TRBJ2-1; D is unclear. This CDR3 is built from 14 residues. Trimming removed 2 bases from V and 2 bases from J, with 8 bases in between. Germline CDR1 SGDLS, CDR2 YYNGEE. DNA of the CDR3: TGTGCCAGCAGCGTGGGTGGTACCTACAATGAGCAGTTCTTC. Its protein product is CASSVGGTYNEQFF.

This clonotype was detected many times. V gene TRBV6-2 or TRBV6-3 combines with J gene TRBJ2-1, with 10 bases that match TRBD2. Germline trimming cut 0 bases from V and 6 bases from J; bases unmatched to any gene: 11. CDR3 length equals 18 residues. The V gene's germline CDR1 is MNHEY and CDR2 SVGEGT. The CDR3 nucleotides read TGTGCCAGCAGTTACTCGATACTTCTAGCGGGAGAAGGCAATGAGCAGTTCTTC. Translated, it gives CASSYSILLAGEGNEQFF.

Many counts were recorded for this clonotype. The rearrangement uses TRBV28 and TRBJ2-7; D not resolved. Trimming cost V 2 bases and J 7 bases, with 18 bases left between them. The germline gives CDR1 MDHEN, CDR2 SYDVKM. The CDR3 extends over 15 amino acids. In nucleotides, the CDR3 is TGTGCCAGCAGTTTAACCCCCCCAGTGGTGAGGGAGCAGTACTTC. Residues: CASSLTPPVVREQYF.

J is TRBJ2-2 and V is TRBV19, with D hard to call. V dropped 9 bases and J dropped 7 bases, with 12 bases sitting between them. This CDR3 comprises 12 residues. Germline V gives CDR1 LNHDA, CDR2 SQIVND (reference sequence). Written as DNA, the CDR3 is TGTGCCAGCAGTTCCCCTTTCGGGGAGCTGTTTTTT. Residues: CASSSPFGELFF.

The rearrangement links TRBV18 to TRBJ1-5; D uncertain. There are 13 residues in the CDR3. Germline CDR1 KGHSH, CDR2 LQKENI. The ends were cut back, 3 bases at V and 5 bases at J, with 8 bases in the middle. The CDR3 DNA follows: TGTGCCAGCTCACCGGCGCTGGATCAGCCCCAGCATTTT. Protein product: CASSPALDQPQHF.

This clonotype was picked up a small number of times. The rearrangement uses TRBV29-1 and TRBJ2-3; no firm D call. Germline V gene sequence: CDR1 SQVTM, CDR2 ANQGSEA. The CDR3 extends over 14 amino acids. The V end was cut by 3 bases, the J end by 0 bases, with 10 bases between. The CDR3, as DNA: TGCAGCGTTGACCACGGCGGCAGCACAGATACGCAGTATTTT. Translation gives CSVDHGGSTDTQYF.

This clonotype has a handful of counts. This chain joins TRBV6-2 or TRBV6-3 and TRBJ2-3, with 7 nucleotides matching TRBD1. Per the germline V gene, CDR1 is MNHEY and CDR2 is SVGEGT. CDR3 size: 11 residues. V lost 9 bases and J lost 7; bases outside the gene matches: 4. CDR3 DNA: TGTGCCAGTACAGGGGTTCATACGCAGTATTTT. Translation: CASTGVHTQYF.

This clonotype was recorded at least ten times. The rearrangement links TRBV7-9 to TRBJ1-5; D unresolved. The V end was cut by 4 bases, the J end by 5 bases, with 15 bases between. The CDR3 has 15 amino acids. Germline-derived CDR1 and CDR2 are SEHNR and FQNEAQ (reference sequence). This chain's CDR3 is CASSSTASPHQPQHF. The CDR3 DNA is TGTGCCAGCAGCTCGACCGCCTCTCCTCATCAGCCCCAGCATTTT.

This clonotype occurred many times. The chain employs TRBV20-1 and TRBJ1-1, with D possibly matching TRBD1 (6 bases). Germline CDR1 and CDR2: DFQATT and SNEGSKA (reference sequence). The CDR3 runs 16 residues. V was clipped by 0 bases and J by 0 bases, with 14 bases between them. The CDR3, as DNA: TGCAGTGCTAGAGATAGGGGGAAATTCATGAACACTGAAGCTTTCTTT. This encodes CSARDRGKFMNTEAFF.

About this clonotype itself: Being one base from a much bigger clone, this may be a read error. CDR3 sequence reads: CASSPADRRDNEQLF. The CDR3, as DNA: TGTGCCAGCAGCCCAGCGGACCGAAGAGACAATGAGCAGCTCTTC. The chain uses TRBV28 and TRBJ2-1, with a weak D call TRBD2 (5 bases). The CDR3 contains 15 residues. CDR1 MDHEN and CDR2 SYDVKM come from the germline V gene.

This chain uses TRBV24-1 with TRBJ2-3; the D gene is possibly TRBD2 (6 bases). CDR3 size: 18 residues. Between the trimmed V and J ends, which lost 1 base and 4 bases, there was a span of 20 bases. The germline V gene has CDR1 KGHDR and CDR2 SFDVKD. CDR3 in amino acids: CATSDFKGTRERADTQYF. The CDR3 region has the DNA TGTGCCACCAGTGATTTTAAAGGGACCCGGGAGAGAGCAGATACGCAGTATTTT.

A single count supports this clonotype. V and J are TRBV24-1 and TRBJ2-2; 8 positions agree with TRBD1. Germline lookup yields CDR1 KGHDR and CDR2 SFDVKD. V was clipped by 4 bases and J by 4 bases; unmatched bases: 4. This CDR3 contains 15 residues. Written as DNA, the CDR3 is TGTGCCACCAGTGACCCGACAGGGGTCACCGGGGAGCTGTTTTTT. This encodes CATSDPTGVTGELFF.

This chain connects TRBV19 to TRBJ2-3; D could derive from TRBD1 or TRBD2 (5 bases each). Germline CDR1 reads LNHDA; CDR2 reads SQIVND (reference sequence). The V end lost 3 bases, the J end lost 2 bases, and 12 bases lay between the germline ends. The CDR3 is made up of 15 amino acids. Here the CDR3 reads CASSILGTYTDTQYF. CDR3 sequence (DNA): TGTGCCAGTAGTATTTTAGGGACCTACACAGATACGCAGTATTTT.

This clonotype was observed at least ten times. J is TRBJ2-3 and V is TRBV2, with D possibly matching TRBD1 (5 bases). The ends were cut back, 5 bases at V and 2 bases at J, with 8 bases in the middle. Germline V gives CDR1 SNHLY, CDR2 FYNNEI. The CDR3 spans 13 residues. The CDR3, as DNA: TGTGCCAGCAGTTCGGACACCACAGATACGCAGTATTTT. Protein sequence: CASSSDTTDTQYF. Full variable domain (missing parts from reference TRBV2 and TRBJ2-3): EPEVTQTPSHQVTQMGQEVILRCVPISNHLYFYWYRQILGQKVEFLVSFYNNEISEKSEIFDDQFSVERPDGSNFTLKIRSTKLEDSAMYFCASSSDTTDTQYFGPGTRLTVL.

This clonotype was counted a few times. The rearrangement joins TRBV5-6 to TRBJ2-5, with a possible D match to TRBD2 (6 bases). Trimming cost V 3 bases and J 0 bases, with 15 bases left between them. The germline gives CDR1 SGHDT, CDR2 YYEEEE. The CDR3 has 16 residues. The CDR3: CASSSIVRDYQETQYF. The DNA of the CDR3 is TGTGCCAGCAGCTCTATAGTCCGGGACTACCAAGAGACCCAGTACTTC.

The sample holds one count of this clonotype. A much more abundant neighbour one base away suggests this may be a read error. The V gene is TRBV12-3 or TRBV12-4, the J gene TRBJ1-6; no definite D call. Trimming cost V 6 bases and J 10 bases, with 10 bases left between them. The CDR3 spans 12 residues. In nucleotides, the CDR3 is TGTGCCAGCAGGAACGGGGTATCACCCCTCCACTTT. It codes for CASRNGVSPLHF.